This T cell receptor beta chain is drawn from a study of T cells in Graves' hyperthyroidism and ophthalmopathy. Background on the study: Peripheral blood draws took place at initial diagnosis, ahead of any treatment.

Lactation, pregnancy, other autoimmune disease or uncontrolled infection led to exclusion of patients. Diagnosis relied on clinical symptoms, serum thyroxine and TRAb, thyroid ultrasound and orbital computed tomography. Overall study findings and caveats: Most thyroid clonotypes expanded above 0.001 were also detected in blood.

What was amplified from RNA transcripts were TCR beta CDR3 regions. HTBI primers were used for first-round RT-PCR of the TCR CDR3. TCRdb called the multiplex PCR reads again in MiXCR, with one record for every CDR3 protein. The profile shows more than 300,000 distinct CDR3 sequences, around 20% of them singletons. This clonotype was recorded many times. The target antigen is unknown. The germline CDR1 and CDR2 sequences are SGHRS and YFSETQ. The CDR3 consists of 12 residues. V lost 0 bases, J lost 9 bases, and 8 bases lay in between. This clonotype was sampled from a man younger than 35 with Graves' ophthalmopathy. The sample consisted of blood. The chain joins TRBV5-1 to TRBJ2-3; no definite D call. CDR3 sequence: CASSLDGGTQYF. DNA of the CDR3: TGCGCCAGCAGCTTGGATGGTGGCACGCAGTATTTT.